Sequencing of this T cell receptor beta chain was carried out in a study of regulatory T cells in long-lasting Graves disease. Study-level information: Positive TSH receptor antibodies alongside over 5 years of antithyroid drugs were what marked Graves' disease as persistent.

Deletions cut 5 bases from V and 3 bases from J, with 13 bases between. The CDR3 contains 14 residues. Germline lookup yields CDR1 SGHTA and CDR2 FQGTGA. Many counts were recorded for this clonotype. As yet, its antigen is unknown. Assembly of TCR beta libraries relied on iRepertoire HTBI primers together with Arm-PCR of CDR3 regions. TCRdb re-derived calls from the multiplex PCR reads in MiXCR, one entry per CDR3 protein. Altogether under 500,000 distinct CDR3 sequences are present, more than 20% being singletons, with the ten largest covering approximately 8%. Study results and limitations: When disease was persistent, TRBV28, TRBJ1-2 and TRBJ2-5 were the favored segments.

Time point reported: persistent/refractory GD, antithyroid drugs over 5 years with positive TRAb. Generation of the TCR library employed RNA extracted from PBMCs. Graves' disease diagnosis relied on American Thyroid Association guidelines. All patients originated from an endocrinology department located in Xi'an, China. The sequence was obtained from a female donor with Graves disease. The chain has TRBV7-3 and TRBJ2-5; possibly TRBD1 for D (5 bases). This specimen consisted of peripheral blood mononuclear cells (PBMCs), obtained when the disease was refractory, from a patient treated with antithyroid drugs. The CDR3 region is CASSPVGLKETQYF. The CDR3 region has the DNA TGTGCCAGCAGCCCGGTGGGGCTGAAAGAGACCCAGTACTTC.